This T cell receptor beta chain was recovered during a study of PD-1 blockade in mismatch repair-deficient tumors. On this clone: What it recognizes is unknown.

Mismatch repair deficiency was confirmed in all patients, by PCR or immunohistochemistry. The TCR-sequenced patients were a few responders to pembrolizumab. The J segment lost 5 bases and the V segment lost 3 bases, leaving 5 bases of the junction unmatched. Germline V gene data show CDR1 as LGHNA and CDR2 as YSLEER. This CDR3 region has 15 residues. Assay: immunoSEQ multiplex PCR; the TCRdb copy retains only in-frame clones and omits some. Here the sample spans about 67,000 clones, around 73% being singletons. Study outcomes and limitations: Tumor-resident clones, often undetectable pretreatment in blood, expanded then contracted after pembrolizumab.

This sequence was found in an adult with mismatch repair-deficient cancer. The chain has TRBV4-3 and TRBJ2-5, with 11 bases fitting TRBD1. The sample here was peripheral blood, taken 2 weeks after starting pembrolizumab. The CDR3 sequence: CASSQGQGVVETQYF. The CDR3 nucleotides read TGCGCCAGCAGCCAGGGACAGGGGGTAGTCGAGACCCAGTACTTC.